This TCR beta chain was identified in a study of blood T cell repertoires in COVID-19. Study-wide background: From the United States, Italy and Spain came samples of acute and convalescent COVID-19. In each case, the material was cDNA or gDNA derived from T cells, B-cell-depleted T cells, or PBMCs.

V dropped 4 bases and J dropped 5 bases, with 8 bases sitting between them. CDR3 size: 13 residues. Per the germline V gene, CDR1 is LGHDT and CDR2 is YNNKEL (reference sequence). As originally analysed: Reference gene primer amplification gave nucleated cell count estimates. TCRdb keeps only in-frame clones here, not all; method: immunoSEQ multiplex PCR. V and J calls and clone size are given by that table; D and trimming were obtained from the DNA. The repertoire holds 62,000 or so clones, with approximately 92% as singletons. This TCR was sampled from a man between 50 and 59 years old with acute or convalescent COVID-19. The V gene is TRBV3-1 (or the pseudogene TRBV3-2), the J gene TRBJ2-2, with D perhaps matching TRBD1 (6 bases). What was sequenced was peripheral blood. In DNA form, the CDR3 reads TGTGCCAGCAGCCGGACAGCAACCGGGGAGCTGTTTTTT. This encodes CASSRTATGELFF.